The present entry profiles one T cell receptor (beta chain) with its context. The sample is drawn from a study of T cell repertoires in cytomegalovirus infection. TCRdb reprocessed the reads via MiXCR and lists one record per CDR3 protein. The table lists 200,000 to 250,000 distinct CDR3 sequences, approximately 22% of them singletons. The J segment lost 1 base and the V segment lost 4 bases, leaving 3 bases of the junction unmatched. The germline V gene encodes CDR1 MGHRA and CDR2 YSYEKL. The CDR3 is made up of 15 amino acids. Sequencing input: CD8+ T cells from PBMCs. The clonotype was recovered from a human donor in good health (CMV status not recorded). Some clones in this sample may be carry-over from other donors' samples. The chain joins TRBV4-1 to TRBJ1-4; 7 bases are a match to TRBD1. The CDR3 sequence: CASSPSGGTNEKLFF. CDR3 DNA: TGCGCCAGCAGCCCTTCAGGGGGAACTAATGAAAAACTGTTTTTT.